This T cell receptor (beta chain) was sequenced for a study of blood T cell repertoires in COVID-19. Study summary: Samples taken during acute and convalescent COVID-19 were collected in the United States, Italy and Spain. The analysed material was cDNA or gDNA that came from T cells, B-cell-depleted T cells, or PBMCs.

Clones were sequenced by immunoSEQ multiplex PCR, and TCRdb holds only the in-frame ones, with some missing. The table lists 15,000 to 25,000 clones, more than 80% of them singletons. Germline V gives CDR1 SGHDT, CDR2 YYEEEE. With 4 bases clipped from V and 6 bases from J, the junction kept 11 bases outside the gene matches. This CDR3 spans 16 amino acids. This receptor was taken from a woman aged 45-65 years with active COVID-19. J is TRBJ1-2 and V is TRBV5-6; the match to TRBD1 covers 11 bases. The specimen was peripheral blood. The CDR3 DNA follows: TGTGCCAGCAGCACGGACAGGGGGCTCCCCTCCGATGGCTACACCTTC. Translating gives CASSTDRGLPSDGYTF.